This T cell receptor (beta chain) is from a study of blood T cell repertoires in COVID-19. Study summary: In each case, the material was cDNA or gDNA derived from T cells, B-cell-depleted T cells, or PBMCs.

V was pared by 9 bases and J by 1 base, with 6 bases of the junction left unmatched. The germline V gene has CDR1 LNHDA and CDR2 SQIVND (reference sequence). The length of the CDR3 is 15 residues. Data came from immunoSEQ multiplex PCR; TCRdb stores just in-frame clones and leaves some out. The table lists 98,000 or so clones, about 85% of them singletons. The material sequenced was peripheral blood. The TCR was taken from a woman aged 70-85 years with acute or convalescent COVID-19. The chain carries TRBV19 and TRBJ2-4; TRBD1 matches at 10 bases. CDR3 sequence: CASRQGASAKNIQYF. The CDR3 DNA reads TGTGCCAGCCGACAGGGGGCGTCGGCCAAAAACATTCAGTACTTC.